The clone carrying this T cell receptor beta chain was recorded a few times. Antigen specificity is unknown. The CDR3 length is 15 residues. Germline V gene lookup returns CDR1 LNHDA and CDR2 SQIVND (reference sequence). Trimming shortened V by 1 base and J by 0 bases, and 7 bases separated the two germline ends. Libraries were prepared by immunoSEQ multiplex PCR; TCRdb keeps only in-frame clonotypes and omits some of them. The data contain 70,000 to 85,000 clones, 83% of them singletons. The sample originates from a study of T cell responses to AZD1222 COVID-19 vaccine. Study-level results: Increases in Spike-specific TCR breadth and depth were seen after two AZD1222 doses. Dominant at 160-218 and 743-854, vaccine-associated CD4 TCRs also spanned spike. Just 5 or 6 AZD1222 recipients tested seropositive at baseline.

The origin of this receptor is an adult who received the AZD1222 COVID-19 vaccine. The specimen was peripheral blood, collected 28 days after the second AZD1222 dose. The J gene is TRBJ1-5, the V gene TRBV19; no clear D gene. For the CDR3, the DNA is TGTGCCAGTAGTATAGGCCAGGTTAGCAATCAGCCCCAGCATTTT. Translation gives CASSIGQVSNQPQHF.